This T cell receptor beta chain was identified in a study of identical twins. Regarding the study as a whole: Out-of-frame alpha sequences common to twins exhibited a surplus of low generation probability. A partial confounding effect on zero-insertion analyses could come from invariant MAIT and iNKT cells.

The CDR3 sequence is 14 residues long. V lost 6 bases and J lost 0, with 11 bases in between. Germline V CDR1 and CDR2: MNHNS, SASEGT. Comments on this clonotype: Its antigen is not identified.

From the 5' RACE reads, TCRdb called clonotypes with MiXCR, one entry per CDR3 protein. The sample includes 420,000 or so distinct CDR3 sequences, about 18% seen only once; the top ten take 9.5% to 15%. Sample: naive T cells sorted from blood. V and J are TRBV6-1 and TRBJ1-1, with D unresolved. The TCR comes from a man in his fifties in good health. The CDR3 loop reads CASRVQPMNTEAFF. The CDR3 nucleotides are TGTGCCAGCAGGGTACAGCCGATGAACACTGAAGCTTTCTTT.